The source of this T cell receptor beta chain is a study of beta chain features in type 1 diabetes. A few counts support this clone. Its matching antigen is unknown. Cell sorting via CD45RO/CCR7/CD25/CD127/CD95/CD27 was performed to obtain CD4+ naive, central memory, regulatory and stem cell-like memory cells. Sorting produced populations that all topped 95% purity. Overall study findings and caveats: The naive, central memory and Treg TCRB repertoires showed an apparent similarity that was greater among patients than among healthy donors.

V shed 5 bases and J shed 0 bases, with 16 bases lying between them. This CDR3 has 16 amino acids. Germline CDR1 is SGHAT and CDR2 is FQNNGV. cDNA synthesis used the whole RNA isolate, giving expressed TCRB sequences. The assay was immunoSEQ multiplex PCR, and TCRdb's table has in-frame clones only and misses some. The table includes some 900,000 clones, roughly a sixth detected once. This clonotype was obtained from a woman between 18 and 29 years old in good health. The chain has TRBV11-2 and TRBJ1-1; D is perhaps TRBD1 (5 bases). The material sequenced was naive CD4+ T cells from blood. The CDR3 spells CASSQLPGRLNTEAFF. The CDR3 DNA reads TGTGCCAGCAGCCAGCTTCCGGGACGGTTGAACACTGAAGCTTTCTTT.